One and the same sample provided the 32 T cell receptor beta chains below, sequenced in a study of T cell responses to AZD1222 COVID-19 vaccine. Assay used: immunoSEQ multiplex PCR; TCRdb lists only in-frame clones, some missing. The repertoire has about 150,000 clones, 92% of them found once; the top ten carry around 3.5%. Here the sequenced sample was peripheral blood, taken 28 days after the second AZD1222 dose. The receptors here all came from an adult who received the AZD1222 COVID-19 vaccine.

The gene calls are TRBV6-5 and TRBJ2-1; TRBD1 might be the D (5 bases). Germline V gene lookup returns CDR1 MNHEY and CDR2 SVGAGI. V lost 7 bases to trimming and J lost 4 bases, with 14 bases between them. The CDR3 runs 14 residues. CDR3 loop: CASTAGISYNEQFF. CDR3 in DNA: TGTGCCAGCACCGCAGGGATTAGTTACAATGAGCAGTTCTTC.

This chain links TRBV7-9 with TRBJ1-1; D is possibly TRBD1 (6 bases). Germline V gives CDR1 SEHNR, CDR2 FQNEAQ (reference sequence). The CDR3 spans 12 residues. The V gene lost 5 bases and the J gene lost 4 bases, with 8 bases spanning the gap. The CDR3 reads CASSQGITEAFF. The CDR3 DNA reads TGTGCCAGCAGCCAGGGGATCACTGAAGCTTTCTTT.

On this clone: The same CDR3 is also encoded by other DNA sequences in this sample. V and J are TRBV19 and TRBJ2-7; 8 nucleotides agree with TRBD1. The CDR3 runs to 13 residues. V shed 5 bases, J shed 4 bases, and the junction held 4 bases outside the gene matches. In germline, CDR1 is LNHDA, CDR2 SQIVND (reference sequence). DNA of the CDR3: TGTGCCAGTAGTCGAGACAGGGGTTACGAGCAGTACTTC. Translated, it gives CASSRDRGYEQYF.

The rearrangement links TRBV19 to TRBJ2-3; D might be TRBD1 or TRBD2, each matching 6 bases. V lost 5 bases and J 1 base, leaving 25 bases between the germline ends. The CDR3 has 19 residues. Germline-derived CDR1 and CDR2 are LNHDA and SQIVND (reference sequence). The CDR3 is CASSASGVAGRLGTDTQYF. Written as DNA, the CDR3 is TGTGCCAGTAGTGCTTCAGGGGTTGCGGGACGGTTGGGCACAGATACGCAGTATTTT.

The chain recombines TRBV6-5 with TRBJ1-4, with a weak D call TRBD1 (5 bases). Germline V CDR1 and CDR2: MNHEY, SVGAGI. Trimming pared 0 bases from V and 7 bases from J, leaving 6 bases between. The CDR3 extends over 13 amino acids. The CDR3 coding sequence is TGTGCCAGCAGTTACTCGAGGGGTGAAAAACTGTTTTTT. Translating gives CASSYSRGEKLFF.

The chain is built from TRBV5-1 and TRBJ2-3; TRBD2 agrees at 11 bases. This CDR3 spans 15 amino acids. Germline CDR1 and CDR2: SGHRS and YFSETQ. V shed 4 bases and J 2 bases; nucleotides not matched to a gene: 3. CDR3 sequence (DNA): TGCGCCAGCAGCCTGGGACTAGCGGCCACAGATACGCAGTATTTT. Its translation is CASSLGLAATDTQYF.

The genes are TRBV20-1 and TRBJ1-2; D is unclear. V was pared by 4 bases and J by 1 base, with 4 bases between. CDR1 is DFQATT and CDR2 is SNEGSKA in the germline V gene (reference sequence). This CDR3 region has 11 residues. The CDR3 protein is CSATGNYGYTF. The DNA for the CDR3 is TGCAGTGCTACCGGTAACTATGGCTACACCTTC.

The chain recombines TRBV27 with TRBJ2-1, with TRBD2 matching over 8 bases. CDR3 length: 16 amino acids. The ends lost 2 bases at V and 0 bases at J; junction bases unmatched: 3. Per germline, CDR1 MNHEY and CDR2 SMNVEV (reference sequence). CDR3 bases: TGTGCCAGCAGTTTAGTTAGCGGGGACTCCTACAATGAGCAGTTCTTC. Protein: CASSLVSGDSYNEQFF.

This chain joins TRBV29-1 and TRBJ1-1; D is possibly TRBD1 (5 bases). The CDR3 loop spans 13 amino acids. Trimming removed 2 bases at V and 1 base at J, with 8 bases between. Germline-derived CDR1 and CDR2 are SQVTM and ANQGSEA. This chain's CDR3 is CSVEKTANTEAFF. CDR3 nucleotides: TGCAGCGTTGAAAAGACAGCGAACACTGAAGCTTTCTTT.

V and J are TRBV28 and TRBJ1-3; D is perhaps TRBD1 (5 bases). Germline values: CDR1 MDHEN, CDR2 SYDVKM. The V gene lost 4 bases and the J gene lost 4 bases, with 14 bases spanning the gap. The CDR3 is 15 residues long. The CDR3 here is CASSSGQGTGNTIYF. The CDR3 nucleotides are TGTGCCAGCAGTTCGGGGCAGGGTACAGGAAACACCATATATTTT. The full variable domain, completed using reference TRBV28 and TRBJ1-3, is DVKVTQSSRYLVKRTGEKVFLECVQDMDHENMFWYRQDPGLGLRLIYFSYDVKMKEKGDIPEGYSVSREKKERFSLILESASTNQTSMYLCASSSGQGTGNTIYFGEGSWLTVV.

Concerning this clone: The sample carries other DNA sequences with the same CDR3. The rearrangement joins TRBV5-1 to TRBJ2-1, with no clear D. The V end lost 0 bases, the J end lost 7 bases, and 5 bases lay between the germline ends. CDR1 is SGHRS, CDR2 YFSETQ, per germline. This CDR3 has 12 amino acids. The CDR3: CASSLAGNEQFF. CDR3 sequence (DNA): TGCGCCAGCAGCTTGGCAGGAAATGAGCAGTTCTTC.

The rearrangement joins TRBV11-1 to TRBJ2-1; 10 bases agree with TRBD2. Germline V lookup: CDR1 SGHAT, CDR2 FQDESV (reference sequence). The CDR3 covers 16 residues. The junction had 9 bases not matched to a gene; V was cut back by 2 bases and J by 8 bases. DNA of the CDR3: TGTGCCAGCAGCTTATTGGCTAGCGGGAGTGGCGATGAGCAGTTCTTC. Encoded protein: CASSLLASGSGDEQFF.

This sequence joins TRBV11-2 and TRBJ1-6; D gene ambiguous. In germline, CDR1 is SGHAT, CDR2 FQNNGV. The CDR3 sequence is 14 residues long. V gave up 5 bases and J gave up 14 bases, with 19 bases separating them. In DNA, the CDR3 is TGTGCCAGCAGCCCACCGGGGAGAGTGGGCACCCTCCACTTT. Its protein is CASSPPGRVGTLHF. Supplemented by reference TRBV11-2 and TRBJ1-6, the full variable domain reads EAGVAQSPRYKIIEKRQSVAFWCNPISGHATLYWYQQILGQGPKLLIQFQNNGVVDDSQLPKDRFSAERLKGVDSTLKIQPAKLEDSAVYLCASSPPGRVGTLHFGNGTRLTVT.

The chain uses TRBV11-2 and TRBJ1-1; D may be TRBD1 (6 bases). The CDR3 totals 14 residues. The V and J ends lost 7 bases and 1 base respectively, with 13 bases between them. Germline-derived CDR1 and CDR2 are SGHAT and FQNNGV. In DNA form, the CDR3 reads TGTGCCAGCACGTCCCGGGACACGAACACTGAAGCTTTCTTT. Amino acid sequence: CASTSRDTNTEAFF.

The chain links TRBV7-3 to TRBJ2-1; 10 bases map to TRBD1. V was clipped by 2 bases and J by 7 bases; unmatched bases: 5. Germline CDR1 is SGHTA and CDR2 is FQGTGA. The length of the CDR3 is 15 residues. CDR3 nucleotide sequence: TGTGCCAGCAGCTTAGGGACAGGGGTCTTGAATGAGCAGTTCTTC. It codes for CASSLGTGVLNEQFF.

A few counts support this clone. The gene calls are TRBV7-2 and TRBJ1-5; D is unresolved. The V and J ends lost 5 bases and 1 base respectively, with 15 bases between them. The CDR3 length is 16 residues. The germline V gene encodes CDR1 SGHTA and CDR2 FQGNSA. Here the CDR3 DNA reads TGTGCCAGCAGCCCAAAGCCCTGGGAGAGCAATCAGCCCCAGCATTTT. Translating gives CASSPKPWESNQPQHF.

The chain is built from TRBV4-3 and TRBJ2-7, with 7 nucleotides matching TRBD2. V trimming: 2 bases; J trimming: 2 bases; junction bases outside the gene matches: 6. Germline assignment: CDR1 LGHNA and CDR2 YSLEER. The CDR3 is 15 residues long. The CDR3 loop is CASSQTYGGTYEQYF. In DNA, the CDR3 is TGCGCCAGCAGCCAAACCTACGGGGGGACCTACGAGCAGTACTTC.

This chain connects TRBV6-1 to TRBJ2-2; a weak D match, TRBD1 (6 bases). Germline assignment: CDR1 MNHNS and CDR2 SASEGT. The CDR3 is 16 residues long. The V and J ends lost 4 bases and 7 bases respectively, with 19 bases between them. The CDR3 here is CASSVMNAGVGGELFF. CDR3 nucleotide sequence: TGTGCCAGCAGTGTCATGAATGCAGGGGTTGGCGGGGAGCTGTTTTTT.

CDR3 nucleotides: TGTGCCAGCAGCTTGGAGCCCCAGGTCTACGAGCAGTACTTC. Encoded protein: CASSLEPQVYEQYF. This chain uses TRBV5-4 with TRBJ2-7; no firm D call. This CDR3 spans 14 amino acids. Looked up from germline, CDR1 is SGHNT and CDR2 is YYREEE (reference sequence). Trimming stripped 0 bases from V and 3 bases from J, with 10 bases between.

V usage is TRBV5-1 and J usage is TRBJ2-1; D not resolved. The germline gives CDR1 SGHRS, CDR2 YFSETQ. V shed 0 bases and J shed 10 bases, with 14 bases lying between them. The CDR3 spans 14 residues. The CDR3 here is CASSLDQGEREQFF. The CDR3 region has the DNA TGCGCCAGCAGCTTGGATCAAGGAGAAAGGGAGCAGTTCTTC.

V gene TRBV28 combines with J gene TRBJ1-3; 7 bases are a match to TRBD1. J gave up 4 bases and V 5 bases, and 5 bases lay outside the gene matches. The germline V gene encodes CDR1 MDHEN and CDR2 SYDVKM. CDR3 length equals 14 residues. The CDR3 DNA sequence: TGTGCCAGCAGTCTTCCGGGACAGGGAAACACCATATATTTT. Translating it yields CASSLPGQGNTIYF.

V usage is TRBV6-5 and J usage is TRBJ1-6; the D gene is possibly TRBD1 (6 bases). V lost 5 bases and J 9 bases, leaving 14 bases between the germline ends. Looked up from germline, CDR1 is MNHEY and CDR2 is SVGAGI. This CDR3 is 14 amino acids long. CDR3 residues: CASSQQGQSSPLHF. The CDR3 DNA follows: TGTGCCAGCAGTCAACAGGGTCAGAGTTCACCCCTCCACTTT.

The CDR3 DNA is TGTGCCAGCAGCCCCCGTCAGGGCTCCTACGAGCAGTACTTC. This gives the protein CASSPRQGSYEQYF. The chain employs TRBV11-3 and TRBJ2-7; D is possibly TRBD1 (5 bases). V was pared by 5 bases and J by 0 bases, with 11 bases between. This CDR3 has 14 residues. Germline loops: CDR1 SGHNT, CDR2 YENEEA.

This clone was counted a few times. The chain joins TRBV3-1 (or the pseudogene TRBV3-2) to TRBJ1-2, with D maybe TRBD1 (6 bases). Trimming left V 3 bases short and J 6 bases short, with 8 bases between. The CDR3 totals 12 residues. Germline V gives CDR1 LGHDT, CDR2 YNNKEL (reference sequence). The CDR3, as DNA: TGTGCCAGCAGCCAGACAGGTGATGGCTACACCTTC. It specifies CASSQTGDGYTF.

The chain carries TRBV7-2 and TRBJ2-1; maybe TRBD2 (6 bases). Trimming cost V 3 bases and J 0 bases, with 18 bases left between them. Germline CDR1 reads SGHTA; CDR2 reads FQGNSA. CDR3 length: 18 amino acids. CDR3 sequence (DNA): TGTGCCAGCAGCTTTATAGTTTTAGCGGAGAGCTCCTACAATGAGCAGTTCTTC. Its translation: CASSFIVLAESSYNEQFF. Using reference TRBV7-2 and TRBJ2-1 for the parts outside the CDR3, the full variable domain is GAGVSQSPSNKVTEKGKDVELRCDPISGHTALYWYRQSLGQGLEFLIYFQGNSAPDKSGLPSDRFSAERTGGSVSTLTIQRTQQEDSAVYLCASSFIVLAESSYNEQFFGPGTRLTVL.

The chain employs TRBV28 and TRBJ2-7; D may be TRBD1 or TRBD2 (5 bases each). Trimming stripped 2 bases from V and 5 bases from J, with 16 bases between. CDR1 and CDR2 (germline): MDHEN, SYDVKM. This CDR3 comprises 15 residues. CDR3 in DNA: TGTGCCAGCAGTTTAGGAGGCAGGGCAGTCCACGAGCAGTACTTC. Amino acid sequence: CASSLGGRAVHEQYF. The entire variable domain, with the rest obtained from reference TRBV28 and TRBJ2-7, is as follows: DVKVTQSSRYLVKRTGEKVFLECVQDMDHENMFWYRQDPGLGLRLIYFSYDVKMKEKGDIPEGYSVSREKKERFSLILESASTNQTSMYLCASSLGGRAVHEQYFGPGTRLTVT.

The rearrangement uses TRBV5-1 and TRBJ2-5, with unresolved D. Germline loops: CDR1 SGHRS, CDR2 YFSETQ. Trimming took off 2 bases at V and 0 bases at J, with 17 bases between the two ends. The CDR3 loop spans 17 amino acids. The CDR3 loop reads CASSLGLGSPYQETQYF. In DNA, the CDR3 is TGCGCCAGCAGCTTAGGTCTTGGGTCCCCGTACCAAGAGACCCAGTACTTC.

This clone was counted between two and nine times. The gene calls are TRBV10-1 and TRBJ2-7; 11 nucleotides match TRBD2. The CDR3 consists of 14 residues. The junction had 1 base not matched to a gene; V was cut back by 6 bases and J by 0 bases. Germline CDR1 WNHNN, CDR2 SYGVQD (reference sequence). Here the CDR3 reads CASSGTSGSYEQYF. CDR3 coding DNA: TGCGCCAGCAGCGGGACTAGCGGCTCCTACGAGCAGTACTTC.

V gene TRBV29-1 combines with J gene TRBJ2-1; possibly TRBD2 for D (5 bases). V shed 5 bases and J shed 0 bases, with 8 bases lying between them. This CDR3 is built from 13 residues. CDR1 and CDR2 (germline): SQVTM, ANQGSEA. CDR3 residues: CSVQRSSYNEQFF. The DNA for the CDR3 is TGCAGCGTTCAGCGGTCCTCCTACAATGAGCAGTTCTTC.

The genes are TRBV28 and TRBJ2-1; no definite D call. CDR1 is MDHEN, CDR2 SYDVKM, per germline. The CDR3 spans 13 residues. V shed 10 bases and J shed 7 bases, with 17 bases lying between them. As DNA, the CDR3 is TGTGCCACCCGGGCTATCTTGAGGAATGAGCAGTTCTTC. This encodes CATRAILRNEQFF.

This chain connects TRBV18 to TRBJ2-7, with TRBD1 identical over 9 bases. V shed 3 bases, J shed 0 bases, and the junction held 6 bases outside the gene matches. Germline V gene data show CDR1 as KGHSH and CDR2 as LQKENI. This CDR3 is built from 16 residues. CDR3 sequence: CASSPRGQGISYEQYF. The CDR3, as DNA: TGTGCCAGCTCACCGCGGGGACAGGGAATCTCCTACGAGCAGTACTTC.

This clone appeared a few times. V gene TRBV18 combines with J gene TRBJ2-7, with D maybe TRBD1 (5 bases). The germline gives CDR1 KGHSH, CDR2 LQKENI. Trimming left V 2 bases short and J 0 bases short, with 8 bases between. This CDR3 spans 14 amino acids. For the CDR3, the DNA is TGTGCCAGCTCACCAAAAGACAGCTCCTACGAGCAGTACTTC. It is translated as CASSPKDSSYEQYF.